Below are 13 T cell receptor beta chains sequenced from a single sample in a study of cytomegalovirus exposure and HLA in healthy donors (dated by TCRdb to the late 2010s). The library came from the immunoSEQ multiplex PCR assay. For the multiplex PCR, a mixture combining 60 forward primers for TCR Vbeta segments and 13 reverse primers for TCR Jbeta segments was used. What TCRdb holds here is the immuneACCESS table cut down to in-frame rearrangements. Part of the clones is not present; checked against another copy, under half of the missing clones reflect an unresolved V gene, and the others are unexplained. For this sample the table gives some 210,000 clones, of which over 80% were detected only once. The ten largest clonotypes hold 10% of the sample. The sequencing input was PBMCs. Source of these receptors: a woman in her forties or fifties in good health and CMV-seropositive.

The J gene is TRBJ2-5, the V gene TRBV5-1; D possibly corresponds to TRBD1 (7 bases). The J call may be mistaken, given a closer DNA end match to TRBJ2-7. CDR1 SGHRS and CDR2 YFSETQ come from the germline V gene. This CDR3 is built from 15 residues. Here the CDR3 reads CASSTAGQISYEQYF. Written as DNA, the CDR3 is TGCGCCAGCAGCACTGCGGGACAGATCTCCTACGAGCAGTACTTC.

The CDR3 is CASSLSYSAYGYTF. In nucleotides, the CDR3 is TGTGCCAGCAGCTTAAGTTACAGTGCCTATGGCTACACCTTC. This sequence joins TRBV7-3 and TRBJ1-2; the D is unclear. Trimming removed 1 base from V and 4 bases from J, with 10 bases in between. The CDR3 totals 14 residues. CDR1 is SGHTA, CDR2 FQGTGA, per germline.

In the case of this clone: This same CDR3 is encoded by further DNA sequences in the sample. CDR3 residues: CASSLDRGETQYF. CDR3 sequence (DNA): TGCGCCAGCAGCTTGGACAGGGGGGAGACCCAGTACTTC. V and J are TRBV5-1 and TRBJ2-5, with 8 bases identical to TRBD1. Germline assignment: CDR1 SGHRS and CDR2 YFSETQ. CDR3 length: 13 residues. The J segment lost 5 bases and the V segment lost 0 bases, leaving 0 bases of the junction unmatched.

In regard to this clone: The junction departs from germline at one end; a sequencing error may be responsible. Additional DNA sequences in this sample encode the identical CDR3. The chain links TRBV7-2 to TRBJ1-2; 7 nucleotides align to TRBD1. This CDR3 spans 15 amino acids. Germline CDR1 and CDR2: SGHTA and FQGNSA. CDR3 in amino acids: CASSLAYDRVGGYTF. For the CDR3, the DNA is TGCGCCAGCAGCTTAGCGTACGACAGGGTAGGAGGCTACACCTTC.

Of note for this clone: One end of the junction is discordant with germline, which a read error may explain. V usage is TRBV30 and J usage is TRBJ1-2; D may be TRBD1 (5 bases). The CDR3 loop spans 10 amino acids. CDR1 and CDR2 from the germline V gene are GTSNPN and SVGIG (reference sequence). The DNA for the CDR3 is TGTGCCTGGAGTTTAGACCGACAGCTCTTC. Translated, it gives CAWSLDRQLF.

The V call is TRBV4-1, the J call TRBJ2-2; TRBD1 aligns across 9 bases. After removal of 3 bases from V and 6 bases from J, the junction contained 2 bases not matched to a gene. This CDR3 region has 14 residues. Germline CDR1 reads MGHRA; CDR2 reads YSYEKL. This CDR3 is CASSQGQGPGELFF. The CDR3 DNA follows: TGCGCCAGCAGCCAGGGACAGGGACCCGGGGAGCTGTTTTTT.

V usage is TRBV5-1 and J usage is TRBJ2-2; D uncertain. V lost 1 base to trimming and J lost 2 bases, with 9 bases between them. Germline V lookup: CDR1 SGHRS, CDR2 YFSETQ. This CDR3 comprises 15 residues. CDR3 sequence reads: CASSLNRFNTGELFF. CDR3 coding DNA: TGCGCCAGCAGCTTGAACAGATTTAACACCGGGGAGCTGTTTTTT.

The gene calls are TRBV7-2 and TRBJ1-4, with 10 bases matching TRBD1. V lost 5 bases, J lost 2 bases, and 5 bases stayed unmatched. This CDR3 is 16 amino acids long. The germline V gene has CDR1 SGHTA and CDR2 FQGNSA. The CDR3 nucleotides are TGTGCCAGCAGCACAGACAGGGGGCCCACTAATGAAAAACTGTTTTTT. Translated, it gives CASSTDRGPTNEKLFF.

The CDR3 spells CASSMGRRVGEKLFF. The CDR3 nucleotides are TGTGCCAGTAGTATGGGGCGGAGGGTAGGAGAAAAACTGTTTTTT. The V and J genes are TRBV19 and TRBJ1-4; weak D call: TRBD1 (5 bases). V shed 3 bases and J shed 8 bases, with 16 bases lying between them. The CDR3 totals 15 residues. Germline V lookup: CDR1 LNHDA, CDR2 SQIVND (reference sequence).

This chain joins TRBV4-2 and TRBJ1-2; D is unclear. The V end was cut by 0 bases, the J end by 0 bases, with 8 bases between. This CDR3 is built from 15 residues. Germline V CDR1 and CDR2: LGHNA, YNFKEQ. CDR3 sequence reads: CASSQETVANYGYTF. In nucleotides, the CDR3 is TGTGCCAGCAGCCAAGAAACAGTAGCTAACTATGGCTACACCTTC.

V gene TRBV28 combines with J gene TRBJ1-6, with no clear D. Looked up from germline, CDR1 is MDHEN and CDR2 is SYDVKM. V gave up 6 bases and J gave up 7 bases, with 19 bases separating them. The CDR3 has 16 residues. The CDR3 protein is CASSPGWGEENSPLHF. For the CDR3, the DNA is TGTGCCAGCAGCCCCGGATGGGGAGAAGAGAATTCACCCCTCCACTTT.

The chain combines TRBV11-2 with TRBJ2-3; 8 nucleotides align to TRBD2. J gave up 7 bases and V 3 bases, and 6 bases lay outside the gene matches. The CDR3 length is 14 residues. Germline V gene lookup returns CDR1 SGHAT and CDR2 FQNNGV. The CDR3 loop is CASSFAGGANTQYF. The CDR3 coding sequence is TGTGCCAGCAGCTTCGCGGGAGGAGCGAATACGCAGTATTTT.

CDR3 DNA sequence: TGTGCCAGCAGTGTACAAACAGGGGGCAAAAACATTCAGTACTTC. Its translation is CASSVQTGGKNIQYF. This chain connects TRBV6-5 to TRBJ2-4, with TRBD1 identical over 8 bases. The CDR3 is made up of 15 amino acids. Germline V gene sequence: CDR1 MNHEY, CDR2 SVGAGI. J was trimmed by 3 bases and V by 5 bases; bases with no gene match: 6.